These 2 T cell receptor beta chains came from one sample sequenced in a study of OX40 agonist ivuxolimab in advanced cancers. The repertoire was sequenced with immunoSEQ multiplex PCR; TCRdb's copy has only in-frame clones and lacks some. The repertoire includes some 64,000 clones, around four fifths of them detected once, and approximately 9.4% sits in the top ten. Here the sequenced sample was CD4+ or CD8+ T cells sorted from blood, taken in a trial of the OX40 agonist ivuxolimab. These receptors were collected from an adult with an advanced solid tumor such as melanoma, head and neck, liver or kidney cancer.

The chain couples TRBV4-1 to TRBJ2-2; 7 nucleotides agree with TRBD2. CDR1 and CDR2 (germline): MGHRA, YSYEKL. J lost 5 bases, V lost 3 bases, and 9 bases had no gene match. The CDR3 length is 16 residues. This CDR3 reads CASSQFAGVVTGELFF. The CDR3 DNA reads TGCGCCAGCAGCCAGTTTGCGGGAGTGGTAACCGGGGAGCTGTTTTTT.

In nucleotides, the CDR3 is TGTGCCAGCAGTTTGTTTACAGGGGTCTACGAGCAGTACTTC. Amino acid sequence: CASSLFTGVYEQYF. The rearrangement uses TRBV28 and TRBJ2-7; 7 positions agree with TRBD1. Germline V gene sequence: CDR1 MDHEN, CDR2 SYDVKM. V gave up 3 bases and J gave up 3 bases; unmatched junction bases: 5. The CDR3 has 14 residues.